This is a list of T cell receptor beta chains from one sample in a study of identical twins. TCRdb re-analysed the 5' RACE reads in MiXCR, keeping a single row per CDR3 protein. The sample has 450,000 to 650,000 distinct CDR3 sequences, 9.5% to 10% seen once; the top ten hold roughly 3%. These sequences were also reported in another study, on yellow fever vaccine responses in identical twins.

Sequencing was carried out using PBMCs. Source of these receptors: a woman aged 18-29 years in good health. CDR3s include the opening cysteine and the closing phenylalanine or tryptophan. The D gene is left open where the match is weak. Where a row states a size, it is once, few, many or the class of an expanded clone; other rows omit it.

clone size | D gene | J gene | V gene | CDR3 protein | CDR3 DNA
- | - | TRBJ2-7 | TRBV6-2/TRBV6-3 | CAIADGGAGFYEQYF | TGTGCCATCGCCGATGGAGGGGCTGGTTTCTACGAGCAGTACTTC
few | - | TRBJ2-5 | TRBV12-5 | CASGLVVGRGPQETQYF | TGTGCTAGTGGTTTGGTAGTTGGGCGGGGGCCCCAAGAGACCCAGTACTTC
few | TRBD1 | TRBJ2-7 | TRBV10-3 | CAISGPGQYSEQYF | TGTGCCATCAGTGGACCGGGACAGTACTCGGAGCAGTACTTC
many | - | TRBJ2-5 | TRBV5-6 | CASSLGAGTETQYF | TGTGCCAGCAGCTTGGGGGCAGGGACGGAGACCCAGTACTTC
- | TRBD1 | TRBJ2-6 | TRBV7-8 | CASREDRNSGANVLTF | TGTGCCAGCAGGGAGGACAGGAACTCTGGGGCCAACGTCCTGACTTTC
few | TRBD1 | TRBJ2-7 | TRBV20-1 | CSAREWTGSTYEQYF | TGCAGTGCTAGAGAATGGACAGGCAGTACCTACGAGCAGTACTTC
few | - | TRBJ2-7 | TRBV4-1 | CASSQDVAALSYEQYF | TGCGCCAGCAGCCAAGATGTAGCGGCCCTCTCCTACGAGCAGTACTTC
- | TRBD2 | TRBJ2-3 | TRBV5-1 | CASSIVLAGGSTDTQYF | TGCGCCAGCAGCATCGTATTAGCGGGAGGGAGCACAGATACGCAGTATTTT
many | - | TRBJ2-7 | TRBV20-1 | CSARVLAFEQYF | TGCAGTGCTAGAGTTCTGGCTTTCGAGCAGTACTTC
- | TRBD2 | TRBJ2-1 | TRBV20-1 | CSARAHSSGNRYNEQFF | TGCAGTGCTAGAGCCCACTCTAGCGGGAATCGATACAATGAGCAGTTCTTC
many | TRBD2 | TRBJ2-4 | TRBV4-1 | CASSRSGLALLGNIQYF | TGCGCCAGCAGCCGCAGCGGACTAGCCTTATTAGGGAACATTCAGTACTTC